This TCR beta chain was captured by sequencing in a study of blood T cell repertoires in COVID-19. Study-wide background: Whether acute or convalescent, the COVID-19 samples came from the United States, Italy and Spain.

In the study's own analysis: Estimation of nucleated cell counts relied on the amplification of reference gene primers. Only in-frame clones appear in the TCRdb table, and some are missing; sequencing was by immunoSEQ multiplex PCR. Clonal size and the V and J genes are those of that table, whereas D and trimming came from the DNA. The sample records around 210,000 clones, 85% to 90% being singletons. With 0 bases removed from V and 1 base from J, the gap between germline ends came to 8 bases. There are 15 residues in the CDR3. Germline V lookup: CDR1 SGHDT, CDR2 YYEEEE. Material: peripheral blood. The chain carries TRBV5-6 and TRBJ1-5; D gene unclear. The clonotype originates from a man between 18 and 29 years old with active or convalescent COVID-19. Written as DNA, the CDR3 is TGTGCCAGCAGCTTGGAGGGAGGGAGCAATCAGCCCCAGCATTTT. Its protein product is CASSLEGGSNQPQHF.